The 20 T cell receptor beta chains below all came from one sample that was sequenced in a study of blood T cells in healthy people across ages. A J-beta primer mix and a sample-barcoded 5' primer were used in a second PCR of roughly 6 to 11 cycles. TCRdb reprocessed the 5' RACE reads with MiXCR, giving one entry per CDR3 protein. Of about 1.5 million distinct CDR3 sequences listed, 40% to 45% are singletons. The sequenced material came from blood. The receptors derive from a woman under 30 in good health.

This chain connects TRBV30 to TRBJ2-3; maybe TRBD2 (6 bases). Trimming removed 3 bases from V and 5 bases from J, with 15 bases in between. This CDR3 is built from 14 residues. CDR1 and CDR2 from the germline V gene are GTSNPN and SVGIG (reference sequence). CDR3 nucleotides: TGTGCCTGGAGCTCGCCGGGAGTTCTAGATACGCAGTATTTT. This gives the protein CAWSSPGVLDTQYF.

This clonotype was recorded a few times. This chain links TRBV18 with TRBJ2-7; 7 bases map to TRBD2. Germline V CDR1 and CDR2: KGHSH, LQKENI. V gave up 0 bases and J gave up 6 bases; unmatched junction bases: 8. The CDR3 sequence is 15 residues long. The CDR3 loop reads CASSPPSGITGEQYF. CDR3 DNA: TGTGCCAGCTCACCACCGAGCGGGATCACCGGCGAGCAGTACTTC.

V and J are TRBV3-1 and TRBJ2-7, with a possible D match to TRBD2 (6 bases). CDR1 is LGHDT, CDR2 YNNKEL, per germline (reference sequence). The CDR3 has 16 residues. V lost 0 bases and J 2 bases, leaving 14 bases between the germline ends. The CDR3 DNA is TGTGCCAGCAGCCAAGAGCGACTAGTTGCTACCTACGAGCAGTACTTC. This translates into CASSQERLVATYEQYF.

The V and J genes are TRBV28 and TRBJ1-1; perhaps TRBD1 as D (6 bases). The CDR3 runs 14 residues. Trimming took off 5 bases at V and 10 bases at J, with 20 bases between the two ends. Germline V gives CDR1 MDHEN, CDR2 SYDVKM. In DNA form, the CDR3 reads TGTGCCAGCAGTCCCCCGGGGACACAAATGAGAGCTTTCTTT. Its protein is CASSPPGTQMRAFF. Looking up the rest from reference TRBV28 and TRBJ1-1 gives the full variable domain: DVKVTQSSRYLVKRTGEKVFLECVQDMDHENMFWYRQDPGLGLRLIYFSYDVKMKEKGDIPEGYSVSREKKERFSLILESASTNQTSMYLCASSPPGTQMRAFFGQGTRLTVV.

The CDR3 sequence is CASSQRDRRSDTQYF. The DNA for the CDR3 is TGTGCCAGCAGCCAAAGGGACCGACGCTCAGATACGCAGTATTTT. The chain links TRBV4-2 to TRBJ2-3; D could derive from TRBD1 or TRBD2 (5 bases each). The V end was cut by 2 bases, the J end by 4 bases, with 13 bases between. The CDR3 is made up of 15 amino acids. In germline, CDR1 is LGHNA, CDR2 YNFKEQ.

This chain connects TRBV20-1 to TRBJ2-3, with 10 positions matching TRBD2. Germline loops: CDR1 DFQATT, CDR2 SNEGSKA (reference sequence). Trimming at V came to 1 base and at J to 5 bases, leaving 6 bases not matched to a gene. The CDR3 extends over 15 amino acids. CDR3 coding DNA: TGCAGTGCTAGAGGCCCTAGCGGGGGAAGAGATACGCAGTATTTT. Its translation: CSARGPSGGRDTQYF.

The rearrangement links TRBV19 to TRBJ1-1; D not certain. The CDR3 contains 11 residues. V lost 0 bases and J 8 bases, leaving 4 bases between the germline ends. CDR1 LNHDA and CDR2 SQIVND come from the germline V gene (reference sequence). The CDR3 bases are TGTGCCAGTAGTATAGATACCGAAGCTTTCTTT. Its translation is CASSIDTEAFF.

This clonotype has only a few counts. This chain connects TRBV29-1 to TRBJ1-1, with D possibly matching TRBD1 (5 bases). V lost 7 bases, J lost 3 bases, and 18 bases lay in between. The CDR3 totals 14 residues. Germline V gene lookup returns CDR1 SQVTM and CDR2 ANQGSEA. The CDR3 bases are TGCAGCGGAGCAATCGGCAGGGTGTACACTGAAGCTTTCTTT. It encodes CSGAIGRVYTEAFF.

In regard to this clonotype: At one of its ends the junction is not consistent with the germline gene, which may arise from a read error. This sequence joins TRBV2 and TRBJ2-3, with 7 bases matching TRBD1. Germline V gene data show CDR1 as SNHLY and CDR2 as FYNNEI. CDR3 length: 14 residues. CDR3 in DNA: TGTGCCAGCAGGGAAGACAGGGGCACAGATACGCAGTATTTT. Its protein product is CASREDRGTDTQYF.

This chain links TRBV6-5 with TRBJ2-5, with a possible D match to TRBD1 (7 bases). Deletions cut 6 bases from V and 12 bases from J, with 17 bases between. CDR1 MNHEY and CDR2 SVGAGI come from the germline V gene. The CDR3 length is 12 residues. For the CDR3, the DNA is TGTGCCAGCAGGCCGGGCGGGACAGTGGAGTACTTC. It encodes CASRPGGTVEYF.

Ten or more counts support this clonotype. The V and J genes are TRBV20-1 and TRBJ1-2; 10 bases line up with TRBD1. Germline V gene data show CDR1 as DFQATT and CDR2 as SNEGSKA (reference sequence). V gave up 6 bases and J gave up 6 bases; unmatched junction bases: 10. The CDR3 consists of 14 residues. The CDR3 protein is CSADGTGVINGYTF. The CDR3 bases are TGCAGTGCCGATGGGACAGGGGTCATAAATGGCTACACCTTC.

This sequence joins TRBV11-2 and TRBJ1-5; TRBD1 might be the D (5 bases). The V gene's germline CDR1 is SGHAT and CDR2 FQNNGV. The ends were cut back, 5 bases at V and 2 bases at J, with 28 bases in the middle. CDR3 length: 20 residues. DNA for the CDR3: TGTGCCAGCAGCCCCGGAGGTGGAAGGGGTAATACTCTTCGCAATCAGCCCCAGCATTTT. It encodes CASSPGGGRGNTLRNQPQHF.

CDR3 nucleotide sequence: TGCGCCAGCAGCCCCGACAGGGTCCGGGGCTACACCTTC. As protein: CASSPDRVRGYTF. The chain links TRBV5-1 to TRBJ1-2; TRBD1 aligns across 7 bases. The CDR3 is 13 residues long. The ends lost 4 bases at V and 8 bases at J; junction bases unmatched: 8. The germline V gene has CDR1 SGHRS and CDR2 YFSETQ.

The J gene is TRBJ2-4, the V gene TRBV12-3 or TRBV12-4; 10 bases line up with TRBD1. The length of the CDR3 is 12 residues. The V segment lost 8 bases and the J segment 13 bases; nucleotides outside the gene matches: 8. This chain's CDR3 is CASGTGVGEQYF. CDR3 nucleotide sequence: TGTGCCAGCGGGACAGGGGTTGGGGAGCAGTACTTC.

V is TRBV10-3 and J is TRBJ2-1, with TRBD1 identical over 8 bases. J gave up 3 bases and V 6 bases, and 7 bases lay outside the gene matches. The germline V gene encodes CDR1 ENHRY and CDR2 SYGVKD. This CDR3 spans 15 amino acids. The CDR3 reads CAIRSGTGDYNEQFF. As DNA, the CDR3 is TGTGCCATCAGATCCGGGACAGGCGACTACAATGAGCAGTTCTTC.

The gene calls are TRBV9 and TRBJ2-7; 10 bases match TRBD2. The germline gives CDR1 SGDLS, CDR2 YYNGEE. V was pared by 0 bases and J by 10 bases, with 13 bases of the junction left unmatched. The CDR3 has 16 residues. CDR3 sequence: CASSVGLAGVLEAQYF. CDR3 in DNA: TGTGCCAGCAGCGTAGGCCTAGCGGGAGTTCTGGAGGCCCAGTACTTC.

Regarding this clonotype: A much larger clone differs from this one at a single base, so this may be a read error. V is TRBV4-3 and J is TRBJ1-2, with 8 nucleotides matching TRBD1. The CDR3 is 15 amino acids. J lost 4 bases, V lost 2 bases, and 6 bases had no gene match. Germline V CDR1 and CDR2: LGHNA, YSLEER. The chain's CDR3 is CASSQIPDRGYGYTF. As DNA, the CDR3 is TGCGCCAGCAGCCAAATTCCCGACAGGGGCTATGGCTACACCTTC.

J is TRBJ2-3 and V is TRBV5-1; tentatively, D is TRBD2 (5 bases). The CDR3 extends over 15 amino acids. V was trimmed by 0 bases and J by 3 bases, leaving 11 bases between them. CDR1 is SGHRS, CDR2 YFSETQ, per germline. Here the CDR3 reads CASSLDGGPTDTQYF. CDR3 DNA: TGCGCCAGCAGCTTGGATGGAGGACCGACAGATACGCAGTATTTT.

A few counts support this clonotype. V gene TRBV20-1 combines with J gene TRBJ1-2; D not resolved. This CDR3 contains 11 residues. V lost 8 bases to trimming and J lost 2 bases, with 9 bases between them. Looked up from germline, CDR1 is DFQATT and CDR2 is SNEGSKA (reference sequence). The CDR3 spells CSTKENYGYTF. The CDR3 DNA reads TGCAGTACTAAGGAGAACTATGGCTACACCTTC.

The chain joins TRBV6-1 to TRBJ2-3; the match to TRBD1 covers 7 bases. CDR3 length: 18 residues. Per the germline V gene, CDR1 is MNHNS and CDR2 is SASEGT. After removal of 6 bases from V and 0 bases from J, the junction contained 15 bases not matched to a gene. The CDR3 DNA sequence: TGTGCCAGCAGCCCCGTGGACAGGACCATACTTAGCACAGATACGCAGTATTTT. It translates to CASSPVDRTILSTDTQYF.